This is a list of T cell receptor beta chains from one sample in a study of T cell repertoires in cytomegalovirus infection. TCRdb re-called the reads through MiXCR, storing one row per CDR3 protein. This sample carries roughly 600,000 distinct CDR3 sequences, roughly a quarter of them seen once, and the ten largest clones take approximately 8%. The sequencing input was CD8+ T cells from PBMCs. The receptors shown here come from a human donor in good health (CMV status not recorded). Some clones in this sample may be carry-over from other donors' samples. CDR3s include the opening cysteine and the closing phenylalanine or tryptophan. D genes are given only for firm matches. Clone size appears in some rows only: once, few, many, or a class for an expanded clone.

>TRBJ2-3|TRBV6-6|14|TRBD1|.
CASSYLQGEDTQYF
TGTGCCAGCAGTTACCTCCAGGGGGAAGATACGCAGTATTTT
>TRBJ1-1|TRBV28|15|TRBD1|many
CASSLGRQGWTEAFF
TGTGCCAGCAGTTTAGGTCGACAGGGTTGGACTGAAGCTTTCTTT
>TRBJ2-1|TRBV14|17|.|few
CASSLARGASSYNEQFF
TGTGCCAGCAGCCTAGCCAGGGGGGCATCCTCCTACAATGAGCAGTTCTTC
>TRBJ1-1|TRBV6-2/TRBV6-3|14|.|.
CASSYTRANTEAFF
TGTGCCAGCAGTTATACACGTGCGAACACTGAAGCTTTCTTT
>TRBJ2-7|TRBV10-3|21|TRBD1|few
CAISVLTSSESGTGAIYEQYF
TGTGCCATCAGTGTTTTAACGAGCTCAGAATCCGGGACAGGGGCCATCTACGAGCAGTACTTC
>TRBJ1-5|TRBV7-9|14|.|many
CASTEGGGARPQHF
TGTGCCAGCACCGAAGGGGGGGGCGCACGGCCCCAGCATTTT
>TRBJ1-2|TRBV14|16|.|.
CASSQDRSGFWLGYTF
TGTGCCAGCAGCCAAGATCGAAGCGGGTTTTGGCTCGGCTACACCTTC
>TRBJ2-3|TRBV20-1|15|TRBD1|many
CSASAGTGVGDTQYF
TGCAGTGCTAGTGCCGGGACAGGGGTTGGGGATACGCAGTATTTT
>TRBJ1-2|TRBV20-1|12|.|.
CSAPDWDYGYTF
TGCAGTGCTCCCGACTGGGACTATGGCTACACCTTC
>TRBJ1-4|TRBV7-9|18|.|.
CASSLATGLRAENEKLFF
TGTGCCAGCAGCTTAGCTACGGGCCTCCGGGCGGAGAATGAAAAACTGTTTTTT
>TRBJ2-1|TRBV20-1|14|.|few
CSAIRALSLNEQFF
TGCAGTGCTATAAGGGCCCTAAGCCTTAATGAGCAGTTCTTC
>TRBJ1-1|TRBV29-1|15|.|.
CSVRQGPPMNTEAFF
TGCAGCGTGAGGCAGGGGCCTCCAATGAACACTGAAGCTTTCTTT